The clone carrying this TCR beta chain was counted only a few times. As yet, its antigen is unknown. In germline, CDR1 is MDHEN, CDR2 SYDVKM. The junction had 7 bases not matched to a gene; V was cut back by 7 bases and J by 1 base. The CDR3 is 15 residues long. This specimen comes from a study of blood T cells in healthy people across ages. Study-wide results and caveats: PBMCs left unsorted prevented a conclusive naive versus antigen-experienced comparison. Getting older went along with TCR beta diversity per million T cells dropping roughly linearly.

Extraction yielded at least 5 micrograms of total RNA per sample. Together with a sample-barcoded 5' primer, a J-beta primer mix was included in a second PCR lasting roughly 6 to 12 cycles. TCRdb processed the 5' RACE reads anew with MiXCR; each CDR3 protein has one entry. The sample has 800,000 to 1,000,000 distinct CDR3 sequences; 40% to 60% are singletons. Sequenced: blood. V is TRBV28 and J is TRBJ1-5; 7 bases align to TRBD1. The TCR comes from a man under 40 in good health. For the CDR3, the DNA is TGTGCCAGCACAACAGGGGTCGTAAGCAATCAGCCCCAGCATTTT. Amino acid sequence: CASTTGVVSNQPQHF.